This entry lists 25 T cell receptor beta chains sequenced from one sample in a study of spatial heterogeneity in lung cancer. The time point: sample taken at primary tumor resection. Tumor, nontumor lung or frozen PBMC supplied whole RNA, sequenced without sorting. TCRdb re-called the 5' RACE reads with MiXCR, one entry per CDR3 protein. The repertoire has 55,000 to 75,000 distinct CDR3 sequences, less than 10% of them found once; the top ten carry over 12%. Sequenced material: PBMCs, taken at surgery. The receptors derive from a female donor with early-stage non-small cell lung cancer.

There are many counts of this clonotype. This chain links TRBV20-1 with TRBJ1-5; D is unclear. Germline loops: CDR1 DFQATT, CDR2 SNEGSKA (reference sequence). Between the trimmed V and J ends, which lost 4 bases and 4 bases, there was a span of 11 bases. The length of the CDR3 is 13 residues. The CDR3 region is CSATRAANQPQHF. Here the CDR3 DNA reads TGCAGTGCTACGAGGGCCGCGAATCAGCCCCAGCATTTT.

This clonotype has a count of ten or more. The chain combines TRBV5-6 with TRBJ1-4, with a tentative D call TRBD1 (5 bases). V was pared by 4 bases and J by 0 bases, with 13 bases between. Germline loops: CDR1 SGHDT, CDR2 YYEEEE. The CDR3 sequence is 16 residues long. The CDR3, as DNA: TGTGCCAGCAGCCCGGGACCGTTTGCAACTAATGAAAAACTGTTTTTT. Protein sequence: CASSPGPFATNEKLFF. Filled out from reference TRBV5-6 and TRBJ1-4, the complete variable domain reads DAGVTQSPTHLIKTRGQQVTLRCSPKSGHDTVSWYQQALGQGPQFIFQYYEEEERQRGNFPDRFSGHQFPNYSSELNVNALLLGDSALYLCASSPGPFATNEKLFFGSGTQLSVL.

The table lists this clonotype with many counts. The rearrangement links TRBV12-3 or TRBV12-4 to TRBJ1-1; TRBD1 matches at 7 bases. J lost 4 bases, V lost 2 bases, and 7 bases had no gene match. This CDR3 spans 15 amino acids. CDR3 sequence reads: CASSLTGVEGTEAFF. As DNA, the CDR3 is TGTGCCAGCAGTTTAACAGGGGTAGAAGGCACTGAAGCTTTCTTT.

This clonotype was detected a few times. V gene TRBV29-1 combines with J gene TRBJ1-5, with 9 positions matching TRBD1. This CDR3 is built from 12 residues. J lost 6 bases, V lost 4 bases, and 1 base had no gene match. From germline, CDR1 is SQVTM and CDR2 ANQGSEA. The CDR3 DNA reads TGCAGCGTTGGGGACAGGGTTCAGCCCCAGCATTTT. Its translation: CSVGDRVQPQHF.

This sequence joins TRBV6-5 and TRBJ2-7, with TRBD2 identical over 8 bases. Germline CDR1 and CDR2: MNHEY and SVGAGI. The junction had 6 bases not matched to a gene; V was cut back by 6 bases and J by 5 bases. This CDR3 has 13 amino acids. The CDR3 reads CASRMTGGHEQYV. As DNA, the CDR3 is TGTGCCAGCAGGATGACGGGGGGGCACGAGCAGTACGTC.

The V and J genes are TRBV7-7 and TRBJ2-1, with 7 bases lining up with TRBD2. This CDR3 comprises 14 residues. The germline V gene encodes CDR1 SSHAT and CDR2 FNYEAQ (reference sequence). This CDR3 is CASAQAGLNNEQFF. CDR3 nucleotides: TGTGCTAGCGCCCAAGCGGGGTTGAACAATGAGCAGTTCTTC.

This clonotype was observed at least ten times. The J gene is TRBJ1-1, the V gene TRBV2; 8 bases are a match to TRBD1. J lost 1 base, V lost 3 bases, and 7 bases had no gene match. Germline-derived CDR1 and CDR2 are SNHLY and FYNNEI. The CDR3 sequence is 16 residues long. CDR3 amino acids: CASSDPTGAPNTEAFF. The CDR3 region has the DNA TGTGCCAGCAGTGACCCGACAGGGGCCCCGAACACTGAAGCTTTCTTT.

This clonotype has ten or more counts. DNA for the CDR3: TGTGCCTGGGGGACGGAGTATGGCTACACCTTC. Amino acid sequence: CAWGTEYGYTF. The genes are TRBV30 and TRBJ1-2, with a tentative D call TRBD1 (5 bases). Trimming left V 5 bases short and J 5 bases short, with 9 bases between. The V gene's germline CDR1 is GTSNPN and CDR2 SVGIG (reference sequence). This CDR3 comprises 11 residues.

Worth noting for this clonotype: The CDR3 does not end in the conserved phenylalanine or tryptophan, so this is likely a read error. The V call is TRBV25-1, the J call TRBJ2-3; TRBD2 is a possible D gene (6 bases). This CDR3 is 17 amino acids long. Germline V CDR1 and CDR2: MGHDK, SYGVNS. Trimming stripped 5 bases from V and 1 base from J, with 19 bases between. Here the CDR3 reads CASSSTLAGRRTDTQYL. CDR3 DNA sequence: TGTGCCAGCAGTTCAACCCTCGCGGGACGGCGCACAGATACGCAGTATTTG.

Worth noting for this clonotype: At one end, the junction sequence differs from germline, possibly due to a read error. The CDR3 region is CVSSLNRAGNTEAFF. CDR3 nucleotides: TGTGTCAGCAGCTTGAATAGAGCGGGGAACACTGAAGCTTTCTTT. The V gene is TRBV5-6, the J gene TRBJ1-1; D uncertain. Germline values: CDR1 SGHDT, CDR2 YYEEEE. The CDR3 runs to 15 residues.

J is TRBJ1-5 and V is TRBV20-1; D gene uncertain. V was trimmed by 6 bases and J by 9 bases, leaving 27 bases between them. The CDR3 extends over 16 amino acids. The germline V gene encodes CDR1 DFQATT and CDR2 SNEGSKA (reference sequence). CDR3 in amino acids: CSANEVSGRRMRPQHF. For the CDR3, the DNA is TGCAGTGCAAACGAGGTTTCAGGAAGGCGGATGAGGCCCCAGCATTTT.

This clonotype was observed a few times. The rearrangement joins TRBV7-3 to TRBJ1-6; tentative D call: TRBD1 (5 bases). The CDR3 runs 14 residues. V lost 5 bases and J 10 bases, leaving 15 bases between the germline ends. Per the germline V gene, CDR1 is SGHTA and CDR2 is FQGTGA. CDR3 protein: CASSPDGGESPLHF. In DNA, the CDR3 is TGTGCCAGCAGCCCCGATGGGGGAGAATCACCCCTCCACTTT. Based on the CDR3 plus reference TRBV7-3 and TRBJ1-6, the full variable domain is GAGVSQTPSNKVTEKGKYVELRCDPISGHTALYWYRQSLGQGPEFLIYFQGTGAADDSGLPNDRFFAVRPEGSVSTLKIQRTERGDSAVYLCASSPDGGESPLHFGNGTRLTVT.

This clonotype was seen at least ten times. V gene TRBV7-2 combines with J gene TRBJ2-1, with D unclear. CDR3 length: 13 residues. Germline V gene lookup returns CDR1 SGHTA and CDR2 FQGNSA. Trimming stripped 7 bases from V and 7 bases from J, with 14 bases between. CDR3 loop: CASTRPTWNEQFF. As DNA, the CDR3 is TGTGCCAGCACCCGACCCACTTGGAATGAGCAGTTCTTC. Full variable domain (remainder filled in from reference TRBV7-2 and TRBJ2-1): GAGVSQSPSNKVTEKGKDVELRCDPISGHTALYWYRQSLGQGLEFLIYFQGNSAPDKSGLPSDRFSAERTGGSVSTLTIQRTQQEDSAVYLCASTRPTWNEQFFGPGTRLTVL.

The gene calls are TRBV29-1 and TRBJ2-7; 13 bases are shared with TRBD2. The V segment lost 6 bases and the J segment 3 bases; nucleotides outside the gene matches: 2. There are 13 residues in the CDR3. Germline CDR1 SQVTM, CDR2 ANQGSEA. In DNA, the CDR3 is TGCAGCGTGGGGACTAGCGGGAACTACGAGCAGTACTTC. The encoded protein is CSVGTSGNYEQYF.

The chain joins TRBV20-1 to TRBJ2-4, with D unclear. CDR1 is DFQATT, CDR2 SNEGSKA, per germline (reference sequence). Trimming took off 5 bases at V and 8 bases at J, with 10 bases between the two ends. CDR3 length equals 11 residues. The CDR3 DNA reads as TGCAGTGCTTCGGAGAGGTACATTCAGTACTTC. Translation: CSASERYIQYF.

This clonotype has ten or more counts. The chain uses TRBV7-8 and TRBJ2-1, with D unclear. This CDR3 region has 13 residues. In germline, CDR1 is SGHVS, CDR2 FQNEAQ. Trimming shortened V by 3 bases and J by 8 bases, and 11 bases separated the two germline ends. DNA of the CDR3: TGTGCCAGCAGCTTCCCTCGCAGCGATGAGCAGTTCTTC. Protein sequence: CASSFPRSDEQFF. The variable domain in full, with the rest retrieved from reference TRBV7-8 and TRBJ2-1, is GAGVSQSPRYKVAKRGQDVALRCDPISGHVSLFWYQQALGQGPEFLTYFQNEAQLDKSGLPSDRFFAERPEGSVSTLKIQRTQQEDSAVYLCASSFPRSDEQFFGPGTRLTVL.

This chain links TRBV5-1 with TRBJ1-4; D is unresolved. Trimming took 0 bases from V and 5 from J, leaving 8 bases between them. Per the germline V gene, CDR1 is SGHRS and CDR2 is YFSETQ. The CDR3 covers 14 residues. In nucleotides, the CDR3 is TGCGCCAGCAGCTTGGAGCAGTCAAATGAAAAACTGTTTTTT. This codes for CASSLEQSNEKLFF.

This clonotype was detected many times. The chain combines TRBV11-2 with TRBJ2-1; 7 bases line up with TRBD2. V lost 2 bases and J lost 8; bases outside the gene matches: 6. Germline V gives CDR1 SGHAT, CDR2 FQNNGV. The CDR3 contains 14 residues. The CDR3 DNA reads TGTGCCAGCAGCTTACAGACTAGCAGCTATGAGCAGTTCTTC. Protein sequence: CASSLQTSSYEQFF.

This clonotype was found a few times. The chain has TRBV20-1 and TRBJ1-2; a weak D match, TRBD1 (6 bases). Germline assignment: CDR1 DFQATT and CDR2 SNEGSKA (reference sequence). The CDR3 runs to 17 residues. V lost 3 bases, J lost 0 bases, and 20 bases lay in between. The CDR3 reads CSARPAGQGNSNYGYTF. In nucleotides, the CDR3 is TGCAGTGCTAGGCCCGCCGGGCAGGGGAACTCTAACTATGGCTACACCTTC.

This clonotype was detected only a few times. The CDR3 region is CASGFYRGRHTEAFF. The CDR3 nucleotides read TGTGCTAGTGGTTTCTACAGGGGGAGGCACACTGAAGCTTTCTTT. This chain links TRBV12-5 with TRBJ1-1; TRBD1 aligns across 8 bases. V dropped 3 bases and J dropped 3; count of bases not matched to a gene: 6. Germline CDR1 reads LGHNT; CDR2 reads FRNRAP. The CDR3 has 15 amino acids.

By frequency in the sample, this clonotype is medium-sized. J is TRBJ1-2 and V is TRBV6-5; possibly TRBD1 for D (6 bases). The CDR3 has 14 residues. V was clipped by 5 bases and J by 1 base, with 11 bases between them. Germline V gene data show CDR1 as MNHEY and CDR2 as SVGAGI. CDR3 sequence: CASSPGGFNYGYTF. The DNA for the CDR3 is TGTGCCAGCAGTCCGGGGGGCTTTAACTATGGCTACACCTTC.

This clonotype was seen repeatedly, ten times or more. This sequence joins TRBV12-3 or TRBV12-4 and TRBJ2-1, with D possibly TRBD2 on 5 matching bases. The length of the CDR3 is 14 residues. V was shortened by 7 bases and J by 2 bases, with 12 bases between the two germline ends. The CDR3 DNA sequence: TGTGCCAGCATTGAAAGCGGAGCCTACAATGAGCAGTTCTTC. It specifies CASIESGAYNEQFF.

This clonotype was picked up many times. The rearrangement uses TRBV12-3 or TRBV12-4 and TRBJ1-1; D perhaps matches TRBD1 (5 bases). CDR3 length: 14 amino acids. V shed 2 bases and J shed 0 bases, with 7 bases lying between them. For the CDR3, the DNA is TGTGCCAGCAGTTTAAAGGGACTGAACACTGAAGCTTTCTTT. Residues: CASSLKGLNTEAFF.

This clonotype has only a few counts. In nucleotides, the CDR3 is TGTGCCAGCAGCCCAGTCGGGACTAGTGGGTTCACAGATACGCAGTATTTT. It translates to CASSPVGTSGFTDTQYF. The chain combines TRBV9 with TRBJ2-3; 8 bases match TRBD2. The CDR3 loop spans 17 amino acids. CDR1 SGDLS and CDR2 YYNGEE come from the germline V gene. Trimming removed 4 bases from V and 2 bases from J; junction bases left unmatched: 12.

The J gene is TRBJ2-3, the V gene TRBV5-1; 13 bases are shared with TRBD2. This CDR3 is 18 amino acids long. Germline V lookup: CDR1 SGHRS, CDR2 YFSETQ. The ends lost 2 bases at V and 0 bases at J; junction bases unmatched: 6. The CDR3 loop is CASSLGLAGDASTDTQYF. Here the CDR3 DNA reads TGCGCCAGCAGCTTAGGACTAGCGGGGGACGCTAGCACAGATACGCAGTATTTT.